The rows below give T cell receptor beta chains drawn from one sample of a study of blood T cell repertoires in COVID-19. The table came from immunoSEQ multiplex PCR; TCRdb's copy has only in-frame clones and leaves some out. Of about 200,000 clones in the sample, roughly nine tenths were seen once. Source material: peripheral blood. The receptor set was obtained from a woman in her seventies with acute or convalescent COVID-19. CDR3s include the opening cysteine and the closing phenylalanine or tryptophan. Fields, in order: D gene, clone size, J gene, V gene, CDR3 DNA, CDR3 protein. A D gene is named only where the DNA matches it firmly. A clone size is listed for some rows: how often the clone was seen (once, few, many), or a class if it is expanded.

D: -
size: once
J: TRBJ1-1
V: TRBV7-9
DNA: TGTGCCAGCGGGGAGGGGCGGCTAACTGAAGCTTTCTTT
CDR3: CASGEGRLTEAFF

D: -
size: -
J: TRBJ2-2
V: TRBV5-4
DNA: TGTGCCAGCAGCACCGGGACACTGAACACCGGGGAGCTGTTTTTT
CDR3: CASSTGTLNTGELFF

D: -
size: -
J: TRBJ2-2
V: TRBV11-2
DNA: TGTGCCAGCAGCTCCCTGAGGGGGAGCGGCACCGGGGAGCTGTTTTTT
CDR3: CASSSLRGSGTGELFF

D: TRBD2
size: -
J: TRBJ2-5
V: TRBV28
DNA: TGTGCCAGCAGTTTTACCACCTTGACTAGCGGGGGGGAGACCCAGTACTTC
CDR3: CASSFTTLTSGGETQYF

D: -
size: -
J: TRBJ1-5
V: TRBV6-5
DNA: TGTGCCGGTAAGACAAGTGGTCAGCCCCAGCATTTT
CDR3: CAGKTSGQPQHF

D: TRBD1
size: few
J: TRBJ2-3
V: TRBV19
DNA: TGTGCCAGTAGTATAGTGGGACAGGGAGGAGATACGCAGTATTTT
CDR3: CASSIVGQGGDTQYF

D: -
size: -
J: TRBJ1-6
V: TRBV18
DNA: TGTGCCAGCTCGCCGCTGGGCGTGAGGGATTCACCCCTCCACTTT
CDR3: CASSPLGVRDSPLHF

D: TRBD2
size: -
J: TRBJ2-5
V: TRBV7-9
DNA: TGTGCCAGCAGCTTAGCAGCTAGCGGGCGAGAGACCCAGTACTTC
CDR3: CASSLAASGRETQYF

D: -
size: -
J: TRBJ1-6
V: TRBV4-2
DNA: TGTGCCAGCAGCCAGCCCACCGGAGTTAGTAATTCACCCCTCCACTTT
CDR3: CASSQPTGVSNSPLHF

D: -
size: -
J: TRBJ1-1
V: TRBV10-3
DNA: TGTGCCATCAGCCCGGGACAGAACACTGAAGCTTTCTTT
CDR3: CAISPGQNTEAFF

D: -
size: -
J: TRBJ2-5
V: TRBV3-1/TRBV3-2
DNA: TGTGCCAGCAGCCTGGCGGCGGGCTTAAAGACCCAGTACTTC
CDR3: CASSLAAGLKTQYF

D: TRBD1
size: -
J: TRBJ1-4
V: TRBV6-5
DNA: TGTGCCAGCAGCCTGGGACAGGGTCGGAGTGAAAAACTGTTTTTT
CDR3: CASSLGQGRSEKLFF

D: TRBD1
size: -
J: TRBJ1-5
V: TRBV6-2/TRBV6-3
DNA: TGTGCCAGCAGTCTTACAGGGGGGCGCCTAAAGCAGCCCCAGCATTTT
CDR3: CASSLTGGRLKQPQHF

D: TRBD1
size: -
J: TRBJ1-4
V: TRBV4-2
DNA: TGTGCCAGCAGCCAAGGGGTGGACAGGAGTTATGAAAAACTGTTTTTT
CDR3: CASSQGVDRSYEKLFF

D: TRBD1
size: -
J: TRBJ2-1
V: TRBV5-1
DNA: TGCGCCAGCAGCGCCGGACAGGGATCCTACAATGAGCAGTTCTTC
CDR3: CASSAGQGSYNEQFF

D: -
size: -
J: TRBJ1-2
V: TRBV18
DNA: TGTGCCAGCTCACCTAACCTATATGGCTACACCTTC
CDR3: CASSPNLYGYTF

D: -
size: -
J: TRBJ1-5
V: TRBV15
DNA: TGTGCCACCAGCAGAGATCGAAGGCAGGGTAGTCAGCCCCAGCATTTT
CDR3: CATSRDRRQGSQPQHF

D: -
size: -
J: TRBJ2-2
V: TRBV6-6
DNA: TGTGCCAGCAGTTACGTGCGGACCGGGGAGCTGTTTTTT
CDR3: CASSYVRTGELFF

D: TRBD2
size: -
J: TRBJ2-3
V: TRBV7-9
DNA: TGTGCCAGCAGCCAAAGCGGGGGGCGGGATGAAACGCAGTATTTT
CDR3: CASSQSGGRDETQYF

D: -
size: -
J: TRBJ2-7
V: TRBV3-1/TRBV3-2
DNA: TGTGCCAGCAGCCATCTCTCCTACGAGCAGTACTTC
CDR3: CASSHLSYEQYF

D: TRBD1
size: -
J: TRBJ1-5
V: TRBV6-2/TRBV6-3
DNA: TGTGCCAGCAGTTACTCCATCACCCGCACAGGGGTTGCCGGCAATCAGCCCCAGCATTTT
CDR3: CASSYSITRTGVAGNQPQHF

D: -
size: -
J: TRBJ2-3
V: TRBV15
DNA: TGTGCCACCAGCAGCCAGGCCAGGCAAGATACGCAGTATTTT
CDR3: CATSSQARQDTQYF

D: TRBD1
size: -
J: TRBJ1-6
V: TRBV28
DNA: TGTGCCAGCAGTTTCCCTACCGGGGCAGGGGGGTCCTATAATTCACCCCTCCACTTT
CDR3: CASSFPTGAGGSYNSPLHF

D: -
size: once
J: TRBJ1-3
V: TRBV3-1/TRBV3-2
DNA: TGTGCCAGCAGCCAGTTACAGGGTTCTGGAAACACCATATATTTT
CDR3: CASSQLQGSGNTIYF

D: TRBD1
size: -
J: TRBJ1-5
V: TRBV5-1
DNA: TGCGCCAGCAGCTTGGGGGACAGCCTTAATCAGCCCCAGCATTTT
CDR3: CASSLGDSLNQPQHF

D: TRBD1
size: -
J: TRBJ1-4
V: TRBV5-5
DNA: TGTGCCAGCAGCTTGGACAGGGGGACAACTAATGAAAAACTGTTTTTT
CDR3: CASSLDRGTTNEKLFF

D: TRBD2
size: -
J: TRBJ2-5
V: TRBV28
DNA: TGTGCCAGCAGTCCGGGAGGACTAGCGGGAGTTGGAGAGACCCAGTACTTC
CDR3: CASSPGGLAGVGETQYF

D: -
size: -
J: TRBJ2-7
V: TRBV6-5
DNA: TGTGCCAGCAGTTACTCTAACGAGCAGTACTTC
CDR3: CASSYSNEQYF

D: TRBD2
size: -
J: TRBJ2-1
V: TRBV29-1
DNA: TGCAGCCTAACTAGCGGGCCCATGAATGAGCAGTTCTTC
CDR3: CSLTSGPMNEQFF

D: -
size: -
J: TRBJ1-6
V: TRBV5-1
DNA: TGCGCCAGCAGCCCGGGGGGGTCGAATTCACCCCTCCACTTT
CDR3: CASSPGGSNSPLHF

D: TRBD1
size: few
J: TRBJ2-7
V: TRBV4-1
DNA: TGCGCCAGCAGCCTAAGGACAGGGACTCCCTACGAGCAGTACTTC
CDR3: CASSLRTGTPYEQYF

D: -
size: -
J: TRBJ1-5
V: TRBV5-1
DNA: TGCGCCAGCAGCTTGGTCGGGGATAGCAATCAGCCCCAGCATTTT
CDR3: CASSLVGDSNQPQHF

D: TRBD1
size: -
J: TRBJ1-3
V: TRBV7-8
DNA: TGTGCCAGCAGCTTAGCTCGGACAGGTCGGAACACCATATATTTT
CDR3: CASSLARTGRNTIYF

D: -
size: -
J: TRBJ1-6
V: TRBV3-1/TRBV3-2
DNA: TGTGCCAGCAGCTGGGAGAGGGCGGATAATTCACCCCTCCACTTT
CDR3: CASSWERADNSPLHF

D: -
size: -
J: TRBJ1-6
V: TRBV11-3
DNA: TGTGCCAGCAGCTCGGGAGCCTATAATTCACCCCTCCACTTT
CDR3: CASSSGAYNSPLHF

D: -
size: -
J: TRBJ1-5
V: TRBV6-5
DNA: TGTGCCAGCAGTTACTCGAAAGGGGTCCAGCCCCAGCATTTT
CDR3: CASSYSKGVQPQHF

D: TRBD1
size: -
J: TRBJ2-6
V: TRBV5-4
DNA: TGTGCCAGCAGCTGGGACAGTGGATCCGGGGCCAACGTCCTGACTTTC
CDR3: CASSWDSGSGANVLTF

D: TRBD1
size: few
J: TRBJ2-7
V: TRBV24-1
DNA: TGTGCCACCGGGGACAGCCCCTACGAGCAGTACTTC
CDR3: CATGDSPYEQYF

D: -
size: -
J: TRBJ2-2
V: TRBV18
DNA: TGTGCCAGCTCATCCACGGACAGAAAATTCACCGGGGAGCTGTTTTTT
CDR3: CASSSTDRKFTGELFF

D: -
size: -
J: TRBJ1-6
V: TRBV6-5
DNA: TGTGCCAGCAGTTACTCGCTCGGGGGAAATTCACCCCTCCACTTT
CDR3: CASSYSLGGNSPLHF

D: TRBD1
size: -
J: TRBJ1-3
V: TRBV12-5
DNA: TGTGCTAGTGGCCCCACAGGGGAACGCGGCACCATATATTTT
CDR3: CASGPTGERGTIYF

D: TRBD1
size: -
J: TRBJ2-7
V: TRBV7-2
DNA: TGTGCCAGCACCCGACCCGGACAGGGAAACGAGCAGTACTTC
CDR3: CASTRPGQGNEQYF

D: TRBD1
size: -
J: TRBJ2-7
V: TRBV3-1/TRBV3-2
DNA: TGTGCCAGCAGCAGGGACAGTACGACCTACGAGCAGTACTTC
CDR3: CASSRDSTTYEQYF

D: -
size: -
J: TRBJ2-7
V: TRBV28
DNA: TGTGCCAGCAGTTTGGGGGGTAGGGACTCCTACGAGCAGTACTTC
CDR3: CASSLGGRDSYEQYF

D: TRBD1
size: -
J: TRBJ2-2
V: TRBV29-1
DNA: TGCAGCGTAGCCCGGGACAGGGGTTTTGTGGCCGGGGAGCTGTTTTTT
CDR3: CSVARDRGFVAGELFF

D: TRBD1
size: -
J: TRBJ1-5
V: TRBV7-9
DNA: TGTGCCAGCAGCCCGGGACAGGGCATTCAGCCCCAGCATTTT
CDR3: CASSPGQGIQPQHF

D: TRBD1
size: -
J: TRBJ1-1
V: TRBV6-5
DNA: TGTGCCAGCAGTTACTCGAGGACAGGGAACACTGAAGCTTTCTTT
CDR3: CASSYSRTGNTEAFF

D: -
size: -
J: TRBJ2-5
V: TRBV18
DNA: TGTGCCAGCTCACCCCTCAGGGGAGAGGGGACCCAGTACTTC
CDR3: CASSPLRGEGTQYF

D: -
size: -
J: TRBJ1-1
V: TRBV14
DNA: TGTGCCAGCAGCCTCCTTGAGGGTAAGAACACTGAAGCTTTCTTT
CDR3: CASSLLEGKNTEAFF

D: TRBD2
size: -
J: TRBJ2-2
V: TRBV6-5
DNA: TGTGCCAGCACGGGGGGATGGGGCACCGGGGAGCTGTTTTTT
CDR3: CASTGGWGTGELFF

D: TRBD1
size: -
J: TRBJ1-1
V: TRBV7-2
DNA: TGTGCCAGCAGCTTAATGAAGGGGGCGCAGACTGAAGCTTTCTTT
CDR3: CASSLMKGAQTEAFF

D: -
size: -
J: TRBJ1-2
V: TRBV29-1
DNA: TGCAGCGTTGTACTTGGCTACACCTTC
CDR3: CSVVLGYTF

D: TRBD2
size: -
J: TRBJ2-2
V: TRBV5-4
DNA: TGTGCCAGCAGCTCTAGCCCACTAGCGGGCCTAAAAGGCGGGGAGCTGTTTTTT
CDR3: CASSSSPLAGLKGGELFF

D: -
size: -
J: TRBJ1-1
V: TRBV18
DNA: TGTGCCAGCTCACCACGGCCAGACACTGAAGCTTTCTTT
CDR3: CASSPRPDTEAFF

D: -
size: -
J: TRBJ1-2
V: TRBV4-2
DNA: TGTGCCAGCAGCCCGCGAACAGGAAACTATGGCTACACCTTC
CDR3: CASSPRTGNYGYTF